Listed here are 22 T cell receptor beta chains from one sample, sequenced in a study of T cell responses to AZD1222 COVID-19 vaccine. Method: immunoSEQ multiplex PCR; TCRdb's copy keeps in-frame clones and lacks some. Here the sample spans tens of thousands of clones, roughly 90% being singletons. The sequencing used peripheral blood, collected on day 0 of AZD1222 vaccination. These TCRs come from an adult in good health.

The genes are TRBV6-1 and TRBJ1-5; no definite D call. Trimming took 7 bases from V and 11 from J, leaving 15 bases between them. CDR1 is MNHNS, CDR2 SASEGT, per germline. The length of the CDR3 is 12 residues. CDR3 loop: CASIRPESAQHF. CDR3 bases: TGTGCCAGCATCAGGCCGGAGTCAGCCCAGCATTTT.

This chain uses TRBV30 with TRBJ2-1, with 11 bases identical to TRBD2. Germline-derived CDR1 and CDR2 are GTSNPN and SVGIG (reference sequence). The V segment lost 1 base and the J segment 6 bases; nucleotides outside the gene matches: 5. CDR3 length: 15 amino acids. CDR3 sequence (DNA): TGTGCCTGGAGTGCTGGTAGCGGGAGGGGCAATGAGCAGTTCTTC. Its protein product is CAWSAGSGRGNEQFF.

The chain combines TRBV7-9 with TRBJ2-3; TRBD2 matches 9 bases. V gave up 5 bases and J gave up 1 base; unmatched junction bases: 4. Germline loops: CDR1 SEHNR, CDR2 FQNEAQ (reference sequence). CDR3 length: 15 amino acids. The CDR3 is CASSRKRGGTDTQYF. The CDR3 DNA reads as TGTGCCAGCAGCCGTAAGCGGGGGGGCACAGATACGCAGTATTTT.

The chain couples TRBV24-1 to TRBJ1-4; D gene unclear. Germline V gives CDR1 KGHDR, CDR2 SFDVKD. The CDR3 sequence is 17 residues long. V was cut by 0 bases and J by 2 bases, with 12 bases left in between. CDR3 DNA: TGTGCCACCAGTGATTTGCAAGGGAGGGCGACTAATGAAAAACTGTTTTTT. As protein: CATSDLQGRATNEKLFF.

The rearrangement joins TRBV11-3 to TRBJ2-7; a possible D gene is TRBD2 (6 bases). Between the trimmed V and J ends, which lost 4 bases and 5 bases, there was a span of 12 bases. Germline V gives CDR1 SGHNT, CDR2 YENEEA. This CDR3 region has 13 residues. CDR3 in DNA: TGTGCCAGCAGCTCTTGGACTAACCACGAGCAGTACTTC. This codes for CASSSWTNHEQYF.

The chain combines TRBV5-1 with TRBJ1-4; unclear D gene. This CDR3 comprises 15 residues. Germline assignment: CDR1 SGHRS and CDR2 YFSETQ. V was clipped by 1 base and J by 0 bases, with 7 bases between them. The CDR3: CASSLSGATNEKLFF. DNA of the CDR3: TGCGCCAGCAGCTTGTCCGGGGCAACTAATGAAAAACTGTTTTTT.

The chain couples TRBV13 to TRBJ2-7; tentatively, D is TRBD1 or TRBD2 (5 bases each). Between the trimmed V and J ends, which lost 5 bases and 2 bases, there was a span of 13 bases. The CDR3 runs to 14 residues. Germline V gives CDR1 PRHDT, CDR2 FYEKMQ (reference sequence). Written as DNA, the CDR3 is TGTGCCAGCAGCGAGAGTGGGGGACCCTACGAGCAGTACTTC. Translation: CASSESGGPYEQYF.

The chain has TRBV9 and TRBJ1-6, with TRBD1 as a possible D gene (6 bases). Germline V CDR1 and CDR2: SGDLS, YYNGEE. The CDR3 consists of 19 residues. With 4 bases removed from V and 0 bases from J, the gap between germline ends came to 20 bases. CDR3 nucleotide sequence: TGTGCCAGCAGCCCCCGCCCGGAAGGGGGTAGCTCCTATAATTCACCCCTCCACTTT. Translation: CASSPRPEGGSSYNSPLHF.

The chain uses TRBV9 and TRBJ2-1; a possible D gene is TRBD2 (6 bases). CDR1 is SGDLS, CDR2 YYNGEE, per germline. This CDR3 has 15 residues. Trimming left V 3 bases short and J 4 bases short, with 14 bases between. The CDR3 spells CASSGPGAGYNEQFF. CDR3 nucleotide sequence: TGTGCCAGCAGCGGCCCGGGAGCTGGTTACAATGAGCAGTTCTTC.

This clone turned up a few times. The V and J genes are TRBV13 and TRBJ1-2, with D perhaps TRBD1 (5 bases). Trimming pared 5 bases from V and 2 bases from J, leaving 18 bases between. CDR3 size: 16 residues. Germline assignment: CDR1 PRHDT and CDR2 FYEKMQ (reference sequence). The CDR3: CASSTTLGHQNYGYTF. The CDR3 DNA follows: TGTGCCAGCAGCACCACCCTCGGACACCAGAACTATGGCTACACCTTC.

The CDR3 DNA reads TGTGCCATCAGTGGGGACAGGACTGAAGCTTTCTTT. Translating gives CAISGDRTEAFF. V and J are TRBV10-3 and TRBJ1-1, with 8 bases that match TRBD1. The germline CDR1 and CDR2 sequences are ENHRY and SYGVKD. This CDR3 comprises 12 residues. The trim removed 4 bases at V and 5 bases at J, leaving 0 bases unmatched.

The V call is TRBV6-5, the J call TRBJ2-7; D is undetermined. Trimming removed 6 bases at V and 3 bases at J, with 12 bases between. Per the germline V gene, CDR1 is MNHEY and CDR2 is SVGAGI. The CDR3 is 13 residues long. The CDR3: CASSRVRFYEQYF. CDR3 bases: TGTGCCAGCAGCAGAGTTCGATTCTACGAGCAGTACTTC.

The chain couples TRBV11-3 to TRBJ1-1; maybe TRBD1 (5 bases). Germline assignment: CDR1 SGHNT and CDR2 YENEEA. CDR3 length: 14 residues. V lost 5 bases and J lost 2, with 12 bases in between. CDR3 in amino acids: CASSPETVNTEAFF. In DNA form, the CDR3 reads TGTGCCAGCAGCCCCGAGACAGTTAACACTGAAGCTTTCTTT. The full variable domain, with the rest looked up from reference TRBV11-3 and TRBJ1-1, is EAGVVQSPRYKIIEKKQPVAFWCNPISGHNTLYWYLQNLGQGPELLIRYENEEAVDDSQLPKDRFSAERLKGVDSTLKIQPAELGDSAVYLCASSPETVNTEAFFGQGTRLTVV.

The gene calls are TRBV6-6 and TRBJ2-3; no definite D call. This CDR3 has 14 residues. V was pared by 0 bases and J by 1 base, with 5 bases between. In germline, CDR1 is MNHNY, CDR2 SVGAGI (reference sequence). CDR3 region: CASSYSTGTDTQYF. CDR3 in DNA: TGTGCCAGCAGTTACTCTACAGGCACAGATACGCAGTATTTT.

The J gene is TRBJ2-1, the V gene TRBV10-3; tentative D call: TRBD2 (6 bases). The germline CDR1 and CDR2 sequences are ENHRY and SYGVKD. CDR3 length: 15 residues. V was cut by 6 bases and J by 5 bases, with 17 bases left in between. The CDR3 region is CAIRILAGADNEQFF. CDR3 DNA sequence: TGTGCCATCAGGATACTAGCTGGGGCGGACAATGAGCAGTTCTTC.

V gene TRBV12-3 or TRBV12-4 combines with J gene TRBJ2-7; D possibly corresponds to TRBD1 (6 bases). Between the trimmed V and J ends, which lost 2 bases and 2 bases, there was a span of 7 bases. The CDR3 covers 13 residues. The DNA for the CDR3 is TGTGCCAGCAGTTTATGGGACACCTACGAGCAGTACTTC. Its translation: CASSLWDTYEQYF.

This chain connects TRBV11-2 to TRBJ2-4; D gene ambiguous. Germline CDR1 SGHAT, CDR2 FQNNGV. CDR3 length: 13 amino acids. V lost 4 bases and J lost 0, with 4 bases in between. CDR3 DNA sequence: TGTGCCAGCAGCTCCTTAGCCAAAAACATTCAGTACTTC. Its translation: CASSSLAKNIQYF.

The chain couples TRBV6-2 or TRBV6-3 to TRBJ2-3; D is perhaps TRBD1 (6 bases). Trimming took 5 bases from V and 2 from J, leaving 17 bases between them. Germline V CDR1 and CDR2: MNHEY, SVGEGT. The CDR3 extends over 16 amino acids. The DNA for the CDR3 is TGTGCCAGCAGTGACTACGGGACACTATACACAGATACGCAGTATTTT. Its translation is CASSDYGTLYTDTQYF.

CDR3 region: CASSPTSGVETQYF. DNA for the CDR3: TGTGCCAGCAGCCCAACTTCGGGGGTGGAGACCCAGTACTTC. The V call is TRBV9, the J call TRBJ2-5; a weak D match, TRBD2 (6 bases). The CDR3 length is 14 residues. Germline CDR1 is SGDLS and CDR2 is YYNGEE. With 4 bases removed from V and 5 bases from J, the gap between germline ends came to 15 bases. The full variable domain, in which reference TRBV9 and TRBJ2-5 provide the parts outside the CDR3, is DSGVTQTPKHLITATGQRVTLRCSPRSGDLSVYWYQQSLDQGLQFLIQYYNGEERAKGNILERFSAQQFPDLHSELNLSSLELGDSALYFCASSPTSGVETQYFGPGTRLLVL.

The chain couples TRBV30 to TRBJ2-7; D not certain. The CDR3 extends over 11 amino acids. Trimming removed 6 bases at V and 2 bases at J, with 8 bases between. CDR1 and CDR2 from the germline V gene are GTSNPN and SVGIG (reference sequence). The CDR3 is CACGRAYEQYF. CDR3 nucleotides: TGTGCCTGCGGAAGGGCCTACGAGCAGTACTTC.

The chain carries TRBV3-1 (or the pseudogene TRBV3-2) and TRBJ1-2; D perhaps matches TRBD1 (6 bases). V dropped 2 bases and J dropped 4 bases, with 14 bases sitting between them. The CDR3 has 15 residues. CDR1 is LGHDT, CDR2 YNNKEL, per germline (reference sequence). DNA for the CDR3: TGTGCCAGCAGCCAATCGGACAGCCGGCGCTATGGCTACACCTTC. This sequence encodes CASSQSDSRRYGYTF.

This chain connects TRBV2 to TRBJ1-6; the D gene is possibly TRBD1 (6 bases). The V and J ends lost 9 bases and 9 bases respectively, with 15 bases between them. There are 13 residues in the CDR3. CDR1 and CDR2 from the germline V gene are SNHLY and FYNNEI. CDR3: CARRGGGSSPLHF. Written as DNA, the CDR3 is TGTGCCAGGAGAGGGGGAGGAAGTTCACCCCTCCACTTT.